These T cell receptor beta chains were read from a single sample in a study of blood T cell repertoires in COVID-19. Clones were read by immunoSEQ multiplex PCR, and TCRdb kept only the in-frame ones, dropping some. The sample has approximately 470,000 clones, approximately 85% seen once. Sequenced: peripheral blood. Receptors originate from a human donor in a cohort sampled during active COVID-19. Both conserved end residues are part of each CDR3. Fields, in order: V gene, J gene, CDR3 protein.

>TRBV29-1|TRBJ1-2
CSVSSMGLNYGYTF
>TRBV9|TRBJ1-1
CASSRLLNTEAFF
>TRBV7-3|TRBJ1-2
CASSLTGRGRDYGYTF
>TRBV5-1|TRBJ2-5
CASSWGEGGKETQYF
>TRBV4-2|TRBJ2-3
CASSPGRGTDTQYF
>TRBV18|TRBJ1-1
CASSPPSMNTEAFF
>TRBV6-5|TRBJ1-2
CAVLQPAGGYTF
>TRBV19|TRBJ1-2
CASIDRGRVYGYTF
>TRBV10-3|TRBJ1-6
CAISGDGDGPLHF
>TRBV9|TRBJ1-2
CASSVEPGNYGYTF
>TRBV3-1/TRBV3-2|TRBJ2-3
CASSQGGRGTDTQYF
>TRBV30|TRBJ1-2
CAWSVSGAFGYTF